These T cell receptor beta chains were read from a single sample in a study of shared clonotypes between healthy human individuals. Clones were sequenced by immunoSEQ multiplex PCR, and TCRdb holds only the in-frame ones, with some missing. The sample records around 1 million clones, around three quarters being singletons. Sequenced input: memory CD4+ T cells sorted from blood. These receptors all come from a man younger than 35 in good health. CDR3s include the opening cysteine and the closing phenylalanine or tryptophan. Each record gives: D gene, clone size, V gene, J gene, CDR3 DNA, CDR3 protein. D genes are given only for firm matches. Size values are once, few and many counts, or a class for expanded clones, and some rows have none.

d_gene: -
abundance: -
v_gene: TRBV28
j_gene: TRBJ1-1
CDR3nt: TGTGCCAGCAGTTGGGAAAACGCCCTGCGGGTTGCTTTCTTT
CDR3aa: CASSWENALRVAFF

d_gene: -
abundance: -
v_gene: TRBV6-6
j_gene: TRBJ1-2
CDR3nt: TGTGCCAGCACTAATCAAGCCTATGGCTACACCTTC
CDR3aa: CASTNQAYGYTF

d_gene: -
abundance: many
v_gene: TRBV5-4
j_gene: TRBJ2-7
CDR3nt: TGTGCCAGCAGCAGGGACAAACACTCCTACGAGCAGTACTTC
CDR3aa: CASSRDKHSYEQYF

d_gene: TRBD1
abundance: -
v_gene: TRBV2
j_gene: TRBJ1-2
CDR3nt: TGTGCCAGCGGACGACAGGGACCTTTCGGCTACACCTTC
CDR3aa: CASGRQGPFGYTF

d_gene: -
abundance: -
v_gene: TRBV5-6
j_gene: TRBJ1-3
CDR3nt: TGTGCCAGCAGCTTGGGACAGTTCTCTGGAAACACCATATATTTT
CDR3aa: CASSLGQFSGNTIYF

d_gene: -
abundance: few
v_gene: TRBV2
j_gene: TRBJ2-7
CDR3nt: TGTGCCAGCAAAACCGGGGTTCCTACCCCCGAGCAGTACTTC
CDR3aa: CASKTGVPTPEQYF

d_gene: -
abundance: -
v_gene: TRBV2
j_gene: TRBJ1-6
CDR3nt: TGTGCCAGCACTTCGGGAAAAGGGAATTCACCCCTCCACTTT
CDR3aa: CASTSGKGNSPLHF

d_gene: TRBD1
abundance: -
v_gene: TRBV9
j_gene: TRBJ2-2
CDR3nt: TGTGCCAGCAGCGTAGGGACAGGGGGGTTGACCGGGGAGCTGTTTTTT
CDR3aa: CASSVGTGGLTGELFF

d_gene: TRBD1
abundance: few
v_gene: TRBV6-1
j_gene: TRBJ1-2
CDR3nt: TGTGCCAGCAGTGAAAGCACAGGGGTGCGGAACTATGGCTACACCTTC
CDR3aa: CASSESTGVRNYGYTF

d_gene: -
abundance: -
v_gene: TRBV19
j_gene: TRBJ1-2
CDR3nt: TGTGCCAGTAGTATAGACTCTGGGGGGCCATATGGCTACACCTTC
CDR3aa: CASSIDSGGPYGYTF

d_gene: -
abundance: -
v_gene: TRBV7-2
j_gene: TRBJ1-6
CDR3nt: TGTGCCAGCAGCTCCCGGGACAATAATTCACCCCTCCACTTT
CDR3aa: CASSSRDNNSPLHF

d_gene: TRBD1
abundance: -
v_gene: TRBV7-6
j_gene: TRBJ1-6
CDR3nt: TGTGCCAGCAGCTTAGGACAGGGACATTCACCCCTCCACTTT
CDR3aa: CASSLGQGHSPLHF

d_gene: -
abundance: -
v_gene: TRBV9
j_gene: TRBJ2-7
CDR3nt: TGTGCCAGCAGCGTATCAGGAGGGAGCGAGCAGTACTTC
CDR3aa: CASSVSGGSEQYF

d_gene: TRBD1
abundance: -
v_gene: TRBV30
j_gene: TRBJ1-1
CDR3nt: TGTGCCTGGAAAAAGGGGGCTGGGACTGAAGCTTTCTTT
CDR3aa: CAWKKGAGTEAFF

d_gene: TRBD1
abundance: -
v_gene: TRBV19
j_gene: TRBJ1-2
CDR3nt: TGTGCCAGTAGTATAGACTCACCCGGGACAGGGTCCTCTAACTATGGCTACACCTTC
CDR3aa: CASSIDSPGTGSSNYGYTF

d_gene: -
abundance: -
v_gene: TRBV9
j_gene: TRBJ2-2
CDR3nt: TGTGCCAGCAGCGTAGCAACGGAGGTGGGGGAGCTGTTTTTT
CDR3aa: CASSVATEVGELFF

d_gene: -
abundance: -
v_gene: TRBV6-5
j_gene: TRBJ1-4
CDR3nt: TGTGCCAGCAGTTCGACCCCCCAGCGTGAAAAACTGTTTTTT
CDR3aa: CASSSTPQREKLFF

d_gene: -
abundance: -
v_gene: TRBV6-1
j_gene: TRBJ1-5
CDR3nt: TGTGCCAGCCCCGGGGGGAATCAGCCCCAGCATTTT
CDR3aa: CASPGGNQPQHF